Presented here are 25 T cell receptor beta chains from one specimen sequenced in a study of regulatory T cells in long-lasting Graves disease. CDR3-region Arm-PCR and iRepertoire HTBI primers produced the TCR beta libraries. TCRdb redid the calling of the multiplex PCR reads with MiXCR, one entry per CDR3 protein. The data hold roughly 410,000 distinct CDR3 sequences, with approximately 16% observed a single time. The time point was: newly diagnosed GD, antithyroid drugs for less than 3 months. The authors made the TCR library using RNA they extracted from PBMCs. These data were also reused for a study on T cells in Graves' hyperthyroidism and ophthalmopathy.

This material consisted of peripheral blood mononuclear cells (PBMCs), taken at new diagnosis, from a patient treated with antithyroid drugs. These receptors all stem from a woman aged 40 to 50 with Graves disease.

This CDR3 reads CASSYLAGGRRHEQFF. The CDR3 coding sequence is TGTGCCAGTAGTTACCTAGCGGGAGGGCGCCGGCATGAGCAGTTCTTC. V gene TRBV19 combines with J gene TRBJ2-1; 12 nucleotides match TRBD2. V lost 5 bases to trimming and J lost 8 bases; unmatched junction nucleotides: 10. Germline CDR1 reads LNHDA; CDR2 reads SQIVND (reference sequence). This CDR3 region has 16 residues.

CDR3 loop: CASSLVRGQGYYNEQFF. The CDR3 region has the DNA TGCGCCAGCAGCTTGGTTAGGGGACAGGGGTATTACAATGAGCAGTTCTTC. V gene TRBV5-1 combines with J gene TRBJ2-1; 10 bases are a match to TRBD1. V lost 0 bases, J lost 4 bases, and 7 bases stayed unmatched. The CDR3 sequence is 17 residues long. Germline CDR1 reads SGHRS; CDR2 reads YFSETQ. The whole variable domain, filled in from reference TRBV5-1 and TRBJ2-1, reads KAGVTQTPRYLIKTRGQQVTLSCSPISGHRSVSWYQQTPGQGLQFLFEYFSETQRNKGNFPGRFSGRQFSNSRSEMNVSTLELGDSALYLCASSLVRGQGYYNEQFFGPGTRLTVL.

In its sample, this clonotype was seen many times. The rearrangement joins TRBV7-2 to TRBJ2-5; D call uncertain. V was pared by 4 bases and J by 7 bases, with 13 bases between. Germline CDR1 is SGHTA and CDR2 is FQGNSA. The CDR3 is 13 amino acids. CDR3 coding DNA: TGTGCCAGCAGCTCCGCCGGTATAACGACCCAGTACTTC. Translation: CASSSAGITTQYF.

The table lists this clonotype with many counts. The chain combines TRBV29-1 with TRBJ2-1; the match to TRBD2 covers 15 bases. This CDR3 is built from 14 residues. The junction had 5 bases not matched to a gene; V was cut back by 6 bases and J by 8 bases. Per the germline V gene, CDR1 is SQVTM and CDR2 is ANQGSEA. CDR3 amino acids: CSVRTSGRGYEQFF. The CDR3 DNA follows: TGCAGCGTAAGGACTAGCGGGAGGGGCTATGAGCAGTTCTTC.

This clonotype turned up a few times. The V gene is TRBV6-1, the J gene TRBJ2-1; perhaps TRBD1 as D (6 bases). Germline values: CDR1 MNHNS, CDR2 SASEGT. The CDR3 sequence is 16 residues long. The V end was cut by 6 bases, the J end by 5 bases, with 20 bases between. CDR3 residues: CASRETGQWNHNEQFF. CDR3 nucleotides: TGTGCCAGCAGAGAGACCGGACAGTGGAATCACAATGAGCAGTTCTTC.

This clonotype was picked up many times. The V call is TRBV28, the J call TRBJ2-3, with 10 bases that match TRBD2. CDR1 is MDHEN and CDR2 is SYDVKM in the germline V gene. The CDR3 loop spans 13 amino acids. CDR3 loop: CSAGTSVTDTQYF. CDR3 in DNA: TGTTCAGCGGGGACTAGCGTCACAGATACGCAGTATTTT.

The CDR3 DNA reads TGTGCCAGTAGTATCGCGGGCACGAACACTGAAGCTTTCTTT. This encodes CASSIAGTNTEAFF. The genes are TRBV19 and TRBJ1-1, with no clear D. CDR1 and CDR2 from the germline V gene are LNHDA and SQIVND (reference sequence). CDR3 size: 14 residues. V was pared by 3 bases and J by 1 base, with 9 bases between.

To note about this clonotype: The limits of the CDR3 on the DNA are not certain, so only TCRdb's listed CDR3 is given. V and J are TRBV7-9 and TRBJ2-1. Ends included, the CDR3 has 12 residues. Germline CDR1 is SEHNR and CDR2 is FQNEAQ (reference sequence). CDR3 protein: CASSLVGQGSLF.

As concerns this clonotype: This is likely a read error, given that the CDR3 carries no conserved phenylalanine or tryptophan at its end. The CDR3 is CASSPSRRTGGLPLHS. The CDR3 DNA follows: TGTGCCAGCAGCCCCTCTCGGAGGACAGGGGGCCTACCCCTCCACTCT. This chain connects TRBV9 to TRBJ1-6; 11 bases are shared with TRBD1. CDR3 length equals 16 residues. With 4 bases clipped from V and 12 bases from J, the junction kept 12 bases outside the gene matches. Germline values: CDR1 SGDLS, CDR2 YYNGEE.

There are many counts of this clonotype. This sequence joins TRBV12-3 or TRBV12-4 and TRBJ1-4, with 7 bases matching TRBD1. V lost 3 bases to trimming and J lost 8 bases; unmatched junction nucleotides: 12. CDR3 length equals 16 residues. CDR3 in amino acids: CASSLAQGVVGEKLFF. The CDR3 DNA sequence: TGTGCCAGCAGTTTGGCGCAGGGGGTGGTCGGCGAAAAACTGTTTTTT.

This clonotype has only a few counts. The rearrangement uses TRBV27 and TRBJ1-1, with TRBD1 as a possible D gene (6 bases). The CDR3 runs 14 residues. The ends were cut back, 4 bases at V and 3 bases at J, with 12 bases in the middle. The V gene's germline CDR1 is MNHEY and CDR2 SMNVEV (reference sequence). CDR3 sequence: CASSSSQGYTEAFF. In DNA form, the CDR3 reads TGTGCCAGCAGTTCCTCACAGGGATACACTGAAGCTTTCTTT.

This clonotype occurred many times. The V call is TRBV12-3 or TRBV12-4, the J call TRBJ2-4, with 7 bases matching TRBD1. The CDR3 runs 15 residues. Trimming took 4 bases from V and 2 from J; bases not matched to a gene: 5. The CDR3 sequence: CASSSTDRSKNIQYF. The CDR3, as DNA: TGTGCCAGCAGTTCCACGGACAGGTCCAAAAACATTCAGTACTTC.

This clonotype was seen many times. The CDR3 coding sequence is TGTGCCAGCAGCTTAGCGGGCGGGAGGATCTACAATGAGCAGTTCTTC. Its protein is CASSLAGGRIYNEQFF. The rearrangement links TRBV11-1 to TRBJ2-1, with 8 bases aligning to TRBD2. The germline gives CDR1 SGHAT, CDR2 FQDESV (reference sequence). The CDR3 is 16 residues long. The J segment lost 3 bases and the V segment lost 0 bases, leaving 4 bases of the junction unmatched.

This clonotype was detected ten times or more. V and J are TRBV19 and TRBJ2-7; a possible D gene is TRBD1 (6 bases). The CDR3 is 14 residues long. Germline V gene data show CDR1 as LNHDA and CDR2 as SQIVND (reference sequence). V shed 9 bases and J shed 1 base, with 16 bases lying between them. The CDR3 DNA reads TGTGCCAGCAGCCTGGCCGGGACATCCTACGAGCAGTACTTC. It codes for CASSLAGTSYEQYF. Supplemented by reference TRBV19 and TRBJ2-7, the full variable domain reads DGGITQSPKYLFRKEGQNVTLSCEQNLNHDAMYWYRQDPGQGLRLIYYSQIVNDFQKGDIAEGYSVSREKKESFPLTVTSAQKNPTAFYLCASSLAGTSYEQYFGPGTRLTVT.

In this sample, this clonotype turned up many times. CDR3 in DNA: TGTGCCAGCAGCTTAAATGGGGGACTAGCGAGTAGGAATGAGCAGTTCTTC. It yields the protein CASSLNGGLASRNEQFF. This chain connects TRBV11-1 to TRBJ2-1, with TRBD2 matching over 10 bases. Germline V gene data show CDR1 as SGHAT and CDR2 as FQDESV (reference sequence). The V segment lost 2 bases and the J segment 7 bases; nucleotides outside the gene matches: 11. The CDR3 is 17 residues long.

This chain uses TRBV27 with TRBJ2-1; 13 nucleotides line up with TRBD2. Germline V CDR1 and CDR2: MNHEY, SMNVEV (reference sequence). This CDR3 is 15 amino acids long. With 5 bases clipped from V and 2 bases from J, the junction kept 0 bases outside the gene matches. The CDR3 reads CASSGLAGAYNEQFF. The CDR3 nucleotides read TGTGCCAGCAGTGGACTAGCGGGAGCCTACAATGAGCAGTTCTTC.

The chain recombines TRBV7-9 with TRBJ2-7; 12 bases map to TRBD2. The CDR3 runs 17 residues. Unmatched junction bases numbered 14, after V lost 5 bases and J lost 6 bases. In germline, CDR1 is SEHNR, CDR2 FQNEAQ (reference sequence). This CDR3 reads CASSQDSLAGGPGEQYF. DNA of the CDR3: TGTGCCAGCAGCCAAGATAGCCTAGCGGGAGGGCCCGGCGAGCAGTACTTC.

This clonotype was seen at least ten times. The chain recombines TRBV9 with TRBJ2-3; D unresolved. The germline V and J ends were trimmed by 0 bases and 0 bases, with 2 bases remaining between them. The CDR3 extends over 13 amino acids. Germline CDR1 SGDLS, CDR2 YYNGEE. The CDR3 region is CASSVESTDTQYF. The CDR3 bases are TGTGCCAGCAGCGTAGAGAGCACAGATACGCAGTATTTT.

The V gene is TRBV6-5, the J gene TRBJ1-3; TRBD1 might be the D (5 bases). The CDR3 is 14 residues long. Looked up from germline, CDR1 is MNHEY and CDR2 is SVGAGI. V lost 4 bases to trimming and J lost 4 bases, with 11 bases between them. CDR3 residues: CASSLQVSGNTIYF. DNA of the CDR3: TGTGCCAGCAGTTTACAGGTATCCGGAAACACCATATATTTT.

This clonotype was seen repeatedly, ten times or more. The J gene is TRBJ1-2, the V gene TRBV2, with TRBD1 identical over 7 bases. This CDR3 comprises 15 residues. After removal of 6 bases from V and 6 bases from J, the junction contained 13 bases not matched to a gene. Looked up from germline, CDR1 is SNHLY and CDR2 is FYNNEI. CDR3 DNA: TGTGCCAGCAGCTACAGGGGACGGACTGCCGATGGCTACACCTTC. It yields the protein CASSYRGRTADGYTF.

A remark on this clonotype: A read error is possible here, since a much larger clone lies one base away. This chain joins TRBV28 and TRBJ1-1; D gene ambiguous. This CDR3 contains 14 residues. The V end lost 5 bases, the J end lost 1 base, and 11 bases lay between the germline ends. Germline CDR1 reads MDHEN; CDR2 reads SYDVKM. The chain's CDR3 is CASSDSKQNTEAFF. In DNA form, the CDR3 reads TGTGCCAGCAGTGACTCGAAGCAGAACACTGAAGCTTTCTTT. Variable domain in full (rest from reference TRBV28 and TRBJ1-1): DVKVTQSSRYLVKRTGEKVFLECVQDMDHENMFWYRQDPGLGLRLIYFSYDVKMKEKGDIPEGYSVSREKKERFSLILESASTNQTSMYLCASSDSKQNTEAFFGQGTRLTVV.

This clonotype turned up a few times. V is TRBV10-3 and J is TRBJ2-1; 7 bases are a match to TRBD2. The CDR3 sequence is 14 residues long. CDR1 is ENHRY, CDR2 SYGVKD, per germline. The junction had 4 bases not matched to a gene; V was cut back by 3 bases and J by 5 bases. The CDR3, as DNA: TGTGCCATCAGTGATGCGCGGGAGCACAATGAGCAGTTCTTC. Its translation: CAISDAREHNEQFF.

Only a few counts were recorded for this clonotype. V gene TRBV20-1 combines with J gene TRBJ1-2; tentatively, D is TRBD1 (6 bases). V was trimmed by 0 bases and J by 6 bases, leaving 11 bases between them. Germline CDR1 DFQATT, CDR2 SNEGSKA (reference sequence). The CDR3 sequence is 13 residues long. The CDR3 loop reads CSARDYRENGYTF. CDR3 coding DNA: TGCAGTGCTAGAGACTACAGGGAAAATGGCTACACCTTC.

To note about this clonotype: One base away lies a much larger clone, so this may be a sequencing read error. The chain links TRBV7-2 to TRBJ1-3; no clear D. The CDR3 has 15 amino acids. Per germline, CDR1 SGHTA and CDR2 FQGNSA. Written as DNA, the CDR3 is TGTGCCAGCAGCGTCCAGAGGAGCTCTGGAAGCACCATATATTTT. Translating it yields CASSVQRSSGSTIYF. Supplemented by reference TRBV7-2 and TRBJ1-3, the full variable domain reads GAGVSQSPSNKVTEKGKDVELRCDPISGHTALYWYRQSLGQGLEFLIYFQGNSAPDKSGLPSDRFSAERTGGSVSTLTIQRTQQEDSAVYLCASSVQRSSGSTIYFGEGSWLTVV.

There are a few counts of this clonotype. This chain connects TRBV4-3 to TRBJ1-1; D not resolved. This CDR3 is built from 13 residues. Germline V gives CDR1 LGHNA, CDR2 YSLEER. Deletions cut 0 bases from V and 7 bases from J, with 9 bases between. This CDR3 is CASSQEFGSEAFF. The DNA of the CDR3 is TGCGCCAGCAGCCAAGAGTTCGGCAGTGAAGCTTTCTTT.